The 17 T cell receptor beta chains listed next were all sequenced from one sample in a study of cytomegalovirus exposure and HLA in healthy donors. The PCR ran on 60 Vbeta and 13 Jbeta primers. This table comes from immunoSEQ multiplex PCR, and its TCRdb copy is limited to in-frame clones, with some not included. Of approximately 190,000 clones in the sample, roughly 80% were seen once. The source material was PBMCs. Source of these receptors: a woman in her forties or fifties in good health and CMV-seropositive.

This chain links TRBV18 with TRBJ2-1; 7 bases line up with TRBD2. The germline gives CDR1 KGHSH, CDR2 LQKENI. The CDR3 spans 15 residues. V was pared by 0 bases and J by 2 bases, with 1 base of the junction left unmatched. This CDR3 is CASSPPGTTYNEQFF. Written as DNA, the CDR3 is TGTGCCAGCTCACCACCGGGGACTACCTACAATGAGCAGTTCTTC. The full variable domain, with the rest looked up from reference TRBV18 and TRBJ2-1, is NAGVMQNPRHLVRRRGQEARLRCSPMKGHSHVYWYRQLPEEGLKFMVYLQKENIIDESGMPKERFSAEFPKEGPSILRIQQVVRGDSAAYFCASSPPGTTYNEQFFGPGTRLTVL.

This clone was detected a few times. This CDR3 is also generated by other DNA sequences in the sample. The gene calls are TRBV7-7 and TRBJ2-7; 9 bases are shared with TRBD1. V gave up 5 bases and J gave up 0 bases; unmatched junction bases: 5. Germline values: CDR1 SSHAT, CDR2 FNYEAQ (reference sequence). The CDR3 is 15 amino acids. CDR3 in amino acids: CASSLGQGLSYEQYF. In DNA, the CDR3 is TGTGCCAGCAGCCTTGGACAGGGGCTCTCCTACGAGCAGTACTTC.

The rearrangement joins TRBV28 to TRBJ1-1, with unresolved D. Germline V gene lookup returns CDR1 MDHEN and CDR2 SYDVKM. V shed 7 bases and J shed 3 bases, with 12 bases lying between them. The CDR3 extends over 13 amino acids. The CDR3 loop reads CASKKERDTEAFF. CDR3 nucleotides: TGTGCCAGCAAAAAAGAGCGGGACACTGAAGCTTTCTTT.

This clone was detected a few times. The V gene is TRBV5-4, the J gene TRBJ2-5; 8 bases are a match to TRBD1. V was pared by 0 bases and J by 5 bases, with 6 bases of the junction left unmatched. This CDR3 is built from 15 residues. The germline V gene has CDR1 SGHNT and CDR2 YYREEE (reference sequence). The CDR3 spells CASSLVSGGKETQYF. The CDR3 DNA reads TGTGCCAGCAGCTTGGTGTCAGGGGGCAAGGAGACCCAGTACTTC.

About this clone: A junction boundary mismatches the germline segment, possibly from a read error. The chain joins TRBV7-9 to TRBJ1-2; 8 nucleotides line up with TRBD1. The germline CDR1 and CDR2 sequences are SEHNR and FQNEAQ (reference sequence). The length of the CDR3 is 16 residues. CDR3 sequence reads: CSSSLAQPGQDYGYTF. The CDR3 bases are TGTTCCAGCAGCTTAGCTCAGCCGGGACAGGACTATGGCTACACCTTC.

V and J are TRBV29-1 and TRBJ2-7, with 10 bases identical to TRBD1. CDR1 and CDR2 (germline): SQVTM, ANQGSEA. V gave up 6 bases and J gave up 5 bases; unmatched junction bases: 10. The CDR3 has 14 amino acids. The CDR3 DNA is TGCAGCGTGGGGGGACAGGGGATAAACAACGAGCAGTACTTC. Translated, it gives CSVGGQGINNEQYF.

The chain uses TRBV6-9 and TRBJ2-5; D remains ambiguous. The last part of the DNA fits TRBJ2-7 better; the J call may be wrong. Germline CDR1 and CDR2: MNHGY and SVAAGI. The CDR3 contains 14 residues. As DNA, the CDR3 is TGTGCCAGCAGCCCCTCCACAGAATCGCGCGAGCAGTACTTC. Amino acid sequence: CASSPSTESREQYF.

The DNA of the CDR3 is TGTGCCAGCAGCTTGGGCGGGGGCCAGTACGAGCAGTACTTC. Translating it yields CASSLGGGQYEQYF. The chain carries TRBV5-4 and TRBJ2-7; D is perhaps TRBD2 (7 bases). The CDR3 is 14 residues long. V lost 0 bases and J lost 4, with 11 bases in between. The germline V gene has CDR1 SGHNT and CDR2 YYREEE (reference sequence).

This chain links TRBV27 with TRBJ2-5, with 14 bases lining up with TRBD2. The J call could be wrong; TRBJ2-7 is a better fit for the DNA end. The germline V gene has CDR1 MNHEY and CDR2 SMNVEV (reference sequence). The CDR3 totals 15 residues. The CDR3 nucleotides read TGTGCCAGCAGTTCGACTAGCGGGAGGGCCTACGAGCAGTACTTC. Amino acid sequence: CASSSTSGRAYEQYF.

The V and J genes are TRBV28 and TRBJ2-7; D is perhaps TRBD1 (6 bases). Trimming took 6 bases from V and 2 from J, leaving 14 bases between them. The CDR3 is 14 amino acids. The germline V gene has CDR1 MDHEN and CDR2 SYDVKM. CDR3 amino acids: CASSISRTAYEQYF. The CDR3 nucleotides are TGTGCCAGCAGCATAAGCCGGACAGCCTACGAGCAGTACTTC.

This sequence joins TRBV5-6 and TRBJ2-1, with D tentatively TRBD2 (5 bases). V shed 4 bases and J shed 7 bases, with 12 bases lying between them. The germline V gene encodes CDR1 SGHDT and CDR2 YYEEEE. The CDR3 has 13 amino acids. The CDR3 loop reads CASSARASNEQFF. The CDR3 DNA reads as TGTGCCAGCAGCGCGAGGGCCAGTAATGAGCAGTTCTTC.

The chain joins TRBV7-9 to TRBJ2-7; TRBD1 aligns across 9 bases. The CDR3 totals 16 residues. Germline V gene sequence: CDR1 SEHNR, CDR2 FQNEAQ (reference sequence). V shed 1 base, J shed 9 bases, and the junction held 13 bases outside the gene matches. CDR3 loop: CASSLVGLGQGGWQYF. CDR3 bases: TGTGCCAGCAGCTTAGTGGGGCTGGGACAGGGAGGGTGGCAGTACTTC.

The chain employs TRBV11-3 and TRBJ2-3; 13 bases match TRBD2. Germline V gene sequence: CDR1 SGHNT, CDR2 YENEEA. With 5 bases clipped from V and 5 bases from J, the junction kept 10 bases outside the gene matches. The CDR3 is made up of 17 amino acids. The CDR3 DNA sequence: TGTGCCAGCAGCCCCGGGACTAGCGGGATAGACGGAGATACGCAGTATTTT. Protein product: CASSPGTSGIDGDTQYF.

The V and J genes are TRBV19 and TRBJ2-2; a weak D match, TRBD1 (5 bases). V shed 3 bases and J shed 7 bases, with 12 bases lying between them. The CDR3 extends over 14 amino acids. CDR1 is LNHDA, CDR2 SQIVND, per germline (reference sequence). CDR3 region: CASSIVGHSGELFF. Written as DNA, the CDR3 is TGTGCCAGTAGTATCGTGGGGCATAGCGGGGAGCTGTTTTTT.

With respect to this clone: Other DNA sequences within the sample encode an identical CDR3. The V call is TRBV18, the J call TRBJ2-5; D is unclear. Germline V lookup: CDR1 KGHSH, CDR2 LQKENI. V was trimmed by 4 bases and J by 2 bases, leaving 5 bases between them. This CDR3 is 12 amino acids long. CDR3 nucleotide sequence: TGTGCCAGCTCACTCTATCAAGAGACCCAGTACTTC. This sequence encodes CASSLYQETQYF.

CDR3 nucleotide sequence: TGTGCCAGCACCATGGTGGGCAGGGGAAATCAGCCCCAGCATTTT. Amino acids: CASTMVGRGNQPQHF. The rearrangement links TRBV6-1 to TRBJ1-5; D perhaps matches TRBD1 (6 bases). CDR1 is MNHNS and CDR2 is SASEGT in the germline V gene. The CDR3 totals 15 residues. Trimming pared 7 bases from V and 4 bases from J, leaving 17 bases between.

The chain links TRBV7-6 to TRBJ2-1, with TRBD2 identical over 7 bases. The ends lost 1 base at V and 2 bases at J; junction bases unmatched: 5. The CDR3 contains 16 residues. Germline CDR1 SGHVS, CDR2 FNYEAQ. The CDR3 DNA reads TGTGCCAGCAGCTTAGGGGGGGGATCTACCTACAATGAGCAGTTCTTC. It translates to CASSLGGGSTYNEQFF.